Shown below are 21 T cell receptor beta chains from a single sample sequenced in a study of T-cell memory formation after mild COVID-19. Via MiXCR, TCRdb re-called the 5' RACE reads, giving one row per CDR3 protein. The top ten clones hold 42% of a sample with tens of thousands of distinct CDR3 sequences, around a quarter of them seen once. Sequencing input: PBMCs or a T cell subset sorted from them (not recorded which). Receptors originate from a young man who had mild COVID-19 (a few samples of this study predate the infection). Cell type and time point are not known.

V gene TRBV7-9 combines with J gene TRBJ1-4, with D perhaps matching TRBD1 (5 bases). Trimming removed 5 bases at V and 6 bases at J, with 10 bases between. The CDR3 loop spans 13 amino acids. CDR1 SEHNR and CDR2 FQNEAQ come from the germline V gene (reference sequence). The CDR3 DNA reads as TGTGCCAGCAGCCCGCTGGGGGATGAAAAACTGTTTTTT. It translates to CASSPLGDEKLFF.

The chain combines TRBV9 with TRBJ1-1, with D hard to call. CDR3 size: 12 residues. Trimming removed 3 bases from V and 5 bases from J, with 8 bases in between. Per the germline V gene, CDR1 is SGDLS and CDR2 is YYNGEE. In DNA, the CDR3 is TGTGCCAGCAGCGCGGTCGAAACTGAAGCTTTCTTT. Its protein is CASSAVETEAFF.

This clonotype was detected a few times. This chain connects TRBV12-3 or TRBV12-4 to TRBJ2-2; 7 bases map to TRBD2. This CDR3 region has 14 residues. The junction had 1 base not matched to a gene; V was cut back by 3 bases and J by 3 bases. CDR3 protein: CASSLTSYTGELFF. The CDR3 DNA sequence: TGTGCCAGCAGTTTGACTAGCTACACCGGGGAGCTGTTTTTT.

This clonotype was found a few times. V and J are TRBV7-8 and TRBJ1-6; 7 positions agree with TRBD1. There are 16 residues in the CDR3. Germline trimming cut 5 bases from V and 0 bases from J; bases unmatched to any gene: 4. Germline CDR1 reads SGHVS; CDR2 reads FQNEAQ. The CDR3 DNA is TGTGCCAGCAGCGCCACAGGGGACTCCTATAATTCACCCCTCCACTTT. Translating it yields CASSATGDSYNSPLHF. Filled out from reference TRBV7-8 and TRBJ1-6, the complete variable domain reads GAGVSQSPRYKVAKRGQDVALRCDPISGHVSLFWYQQALGQGPEFLTYFQNEAQLDKSGLPSDRFFAERPEGSVSTLKIQRTQQEDSAVYLCASSATGDSYNSPLHFGNGTRLTVT.

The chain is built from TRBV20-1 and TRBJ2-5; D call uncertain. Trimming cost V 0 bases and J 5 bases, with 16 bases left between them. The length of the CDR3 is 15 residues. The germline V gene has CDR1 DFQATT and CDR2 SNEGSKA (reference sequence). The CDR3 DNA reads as TGCAGTGCTAGAGATGGTTCAGACCCCCGGGAGACCCAGTACTTC. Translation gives CSARDGSDPRETQYF.

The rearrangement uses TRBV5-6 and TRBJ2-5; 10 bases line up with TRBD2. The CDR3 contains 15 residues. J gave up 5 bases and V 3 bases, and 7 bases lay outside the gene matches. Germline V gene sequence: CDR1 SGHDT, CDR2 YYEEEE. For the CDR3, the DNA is TGTGCCAGCAGCTCCCCCCTAGCGGGAGCGGAGACCCAGTACTTC. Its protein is CASSSPLAGAETQYF.

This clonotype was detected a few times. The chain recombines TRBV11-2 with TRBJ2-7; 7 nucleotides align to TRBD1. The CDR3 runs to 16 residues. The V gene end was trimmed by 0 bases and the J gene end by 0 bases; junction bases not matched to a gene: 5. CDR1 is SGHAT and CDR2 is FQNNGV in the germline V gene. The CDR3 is CASSLETGTDSYEQYF. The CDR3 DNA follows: TGTGCCAGCAGCTTAGAAACGGGGACAGACTCCTACGAGCAGTACTTC.

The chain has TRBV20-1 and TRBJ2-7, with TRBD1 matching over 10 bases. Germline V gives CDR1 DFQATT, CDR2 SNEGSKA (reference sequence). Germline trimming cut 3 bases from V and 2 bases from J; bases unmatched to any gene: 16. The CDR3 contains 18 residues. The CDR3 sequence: CSASGSVPGQGTAYEQYF. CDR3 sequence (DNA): TGCAGTGCTAGCGGGTCGGTTCCGGGACAGGGGACGGCCTACGAGCAGTACTTC.

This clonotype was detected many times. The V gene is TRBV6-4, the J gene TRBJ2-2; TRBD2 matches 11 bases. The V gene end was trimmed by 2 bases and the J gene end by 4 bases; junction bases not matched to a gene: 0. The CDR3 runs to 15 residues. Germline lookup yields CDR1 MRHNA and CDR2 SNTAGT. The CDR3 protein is CASSDTSGGTGELFF. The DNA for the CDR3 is TGTGCCAGCAGTGACACTAGCGGGGGCACCGGGGAGCTGTTTTTT.

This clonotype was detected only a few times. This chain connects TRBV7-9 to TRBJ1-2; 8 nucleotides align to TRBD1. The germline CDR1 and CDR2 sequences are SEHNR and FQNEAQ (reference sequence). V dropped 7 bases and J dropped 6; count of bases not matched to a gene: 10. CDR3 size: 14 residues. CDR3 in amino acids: CASTRDRSSDGYTF. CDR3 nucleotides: TGTGCCAGCACCAGGGACAGGTCTTCGGATGGCTACACCTTC.

CDR3: CASGLVVSLTEAFF. CDR3 sequence (DNA): TGTGCTAGTGGTTTGGTAGTCTCTCTCACTGAAGCTTTCTTT. The chain uses TRBV12-5 and TRBJ1-1; D remains ambiguous. The CDR3 spans 14 residues. The germline V gene has CDR1 LGHNT and CDR2 FRNRAP. V lost 0 bases and J 4 bases, leaving 9 bases between the germline ends.

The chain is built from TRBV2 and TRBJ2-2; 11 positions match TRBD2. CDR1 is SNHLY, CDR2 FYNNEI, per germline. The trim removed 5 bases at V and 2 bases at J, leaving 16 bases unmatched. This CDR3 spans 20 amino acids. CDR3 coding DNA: TGTGCCAGCAGTTTGGCCGGGACTAGCGGAACTCATTTTAACACCGGGGAGCTGTTTTTT. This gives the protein CASSLAGTSGTHFNTGELFF. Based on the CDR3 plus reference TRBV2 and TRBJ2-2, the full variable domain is EPEVTQTPSHQVTQMGQEVILRCVPISNHLYFYWYRQILGQKVEFLVSFYNNEISEKSEIFDDQFSVERPDGSNFTLKIRSTKLEDSAMYFCASSLAGTSGTHFNTGELFFGEGSRLTVL.

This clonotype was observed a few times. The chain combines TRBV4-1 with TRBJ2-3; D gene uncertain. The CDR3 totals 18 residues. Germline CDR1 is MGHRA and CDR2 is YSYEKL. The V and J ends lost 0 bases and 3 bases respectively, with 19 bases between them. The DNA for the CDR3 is TGCGCCAGCAGCCAAGAACCGGGCCTTTCCTACGAGACAGATACGCAGTATTTT. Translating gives CASSQEPGLSYETDTQYF.

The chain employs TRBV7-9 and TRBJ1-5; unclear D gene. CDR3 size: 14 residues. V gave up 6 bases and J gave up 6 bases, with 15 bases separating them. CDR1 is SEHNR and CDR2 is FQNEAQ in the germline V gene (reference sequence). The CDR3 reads CASSLAGSGQPQHF. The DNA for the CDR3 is TGTGCCAGCAGTCTAGCAGGATCGGGTCAGCCCCAGCATTTT.

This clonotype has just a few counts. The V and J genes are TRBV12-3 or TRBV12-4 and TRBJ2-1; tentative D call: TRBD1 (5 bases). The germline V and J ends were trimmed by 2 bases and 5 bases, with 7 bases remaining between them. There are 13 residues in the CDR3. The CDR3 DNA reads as TGTGCCAGCAGTTTAACGACAGACAATGAGCAGTTCTTC. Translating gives CASSLTTDNEQFF.

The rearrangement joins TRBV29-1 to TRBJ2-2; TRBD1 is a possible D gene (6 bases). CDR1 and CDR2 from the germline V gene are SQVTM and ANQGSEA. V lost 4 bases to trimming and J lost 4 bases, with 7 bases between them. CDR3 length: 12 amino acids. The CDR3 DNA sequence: TGCAGCGTTGGGGGGCTCACCGGGGAGCTGTTTTTT. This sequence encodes CSVGGLTGELFF.

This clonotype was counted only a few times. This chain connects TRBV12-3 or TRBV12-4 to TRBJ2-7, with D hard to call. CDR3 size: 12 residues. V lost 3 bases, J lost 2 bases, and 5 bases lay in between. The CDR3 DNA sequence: TGTGCCAGCAGTTTTTCGACCTACGAGCAGTACTTC. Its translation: CASSFSTYEQYF.

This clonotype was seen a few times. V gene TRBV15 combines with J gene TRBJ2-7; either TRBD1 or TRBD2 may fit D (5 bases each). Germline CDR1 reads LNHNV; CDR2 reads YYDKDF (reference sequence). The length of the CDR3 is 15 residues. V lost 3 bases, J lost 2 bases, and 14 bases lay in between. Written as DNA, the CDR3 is TGTGCCACCAGCAGCCGATTAGGGACGACCTACGAGCAGTACTTC. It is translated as CATSSRLGTTYEQYF.

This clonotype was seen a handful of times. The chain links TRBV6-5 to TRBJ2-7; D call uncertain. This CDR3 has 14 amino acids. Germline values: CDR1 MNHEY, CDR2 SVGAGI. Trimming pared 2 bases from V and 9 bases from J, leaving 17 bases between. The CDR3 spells CASSYSDRGKGQYF. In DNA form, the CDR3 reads TGTGCCAGCAGTTACAGTGACCGCGGAAAGGGGCAGTACTTC.

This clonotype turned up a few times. CDR3 sequence: CASSFPGQGNYGYTF. CDR3 bases: TGTGCCAGCAGCTTTCCGGGACAGGGGAACTATGGCTACACCTTC. The V and J genes are TRBV7-9 and TRBJ1-2; 10 bases agree with TRBD1. Germline lookup yields CDR1 SEHNR and CDR2 FQNEAQ (reference sequence). This CDR3 comprises 15 residues. After removal of 3 bases from V and 2 bases from J, the junction contained 3 bases not matched to a gene.

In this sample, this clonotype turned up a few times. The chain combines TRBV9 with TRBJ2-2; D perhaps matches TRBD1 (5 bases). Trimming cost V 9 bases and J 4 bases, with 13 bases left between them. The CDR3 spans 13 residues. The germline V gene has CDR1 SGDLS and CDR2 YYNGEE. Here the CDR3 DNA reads TGTGCCACCACCCAGGGCCGCACCGGGGAGCTGTTTTTT. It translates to CATTQGRTGELFF.